The entry below gives a single TCR beta chain sequence along with its context. These data are taken from a study of blood T cell repertoires in COVID-19. Study summary: Researchers got acute and convalescent COVID-19 samples from the United States, Italy and Spain. PBMCs, B-cell-depleted T cells, or T cells were the source of the cDNA or gDNA that made up the material.

The CDR3 has 15 amino acids. V lost 6 bases and J lost 6; bases outside the gene matches: 8. CDR1 and CDR2 (germline): MDHEN, SYDVKM. In the original workflow: Cell counts per sample came from amplifying reference gene primers. The repertoire was sequenced with immunoSEQ multiplex PCR; TCRdb's copy has only in-frame clones and lacks some. V, J and clone size were drawn from that table, and D and trimming were deduced from the DNA. The table lists 150,000 to 200,000 clones, about 88% of them singletons. The receptor's source is a human donor in a cohort sampled during active COVID-19. Material: peripheral blood. This chain connects TRBV28 to TRBJ1-5; 10 bases are shared with TRBD1. The CDR3 sequence is CASSPRDRGSQPQHF. CDR3 in DNA: TGTGCCAGCAGCCCCCGGGACAGGGGATCTCAGCCCCAGCATTTT.